This T cell receptor beta chain was captured by sequencing in a study of T cells in Graves' hyperthyroidism and ophthalmopathy. The overall study: Peripheral blood sampling occurred at initial diagnosis, before any treatment.

RNA transcripts were the template for amplifying TCR beta CDR3 regions. During a first-round RT-PCR of the TCR CDR3, the HTBI primer set was used. TCRdb processed the multiplex PCR reads anew with MiXCR; each CDR3 protein has one entry. Of under 650,000 distinct CDR3 sequences detected, about a sixth appear once; the ten largest clones hold 3% to 4.5%. Findings and limits, study-wide: Ophthalmopathy got predicted by the model a median around 6.8 months before its onset. Most thyroid clonotypes that were expanded above 0.001 also turned up in blood.

Using roughly 9.4 ml of fresh peripheral blood, PBMCs were prepared. As concerns this clonotype: Its antigen is undetermined.

Germline V CDR1 and CDR2: SNHLY, FYNNEI. The CDR3 runs to 15 residues. V was pared by 5 bases and J by 2 bases, with 7 bases of the junction left unmatched. This receptor was taken from a woman aged 25 to 45 with Graves' hyperthyroidism. The sample consisted of blood. V and J are TRBV2 and TRBJ2-7; TRBD1 aligns across 9 bases. CDR3: CASSPRTGEPYEQYF. CDR3 nucleotide sequence: TGTGCCAGCAGTCCCCGGACAGGGGAGCCCTACGAGCAGTACTTC.